The 23 T cell receptor beta chains given below trace back to one sample, sequenced in a study of cytomegalovirus exposure and HLA in healthy donors (dated by TCRdb to about 2017). Receptors were amplified or captured by the immunoSEQ multiplex PCR assay. This is the immuneACCESS table as TCRdb keeps it, with only in-frame sequences that have V and J called. A part of the clones is gone; compared with another copy, unresolved V genes explain less than half, and the rest is unexplained. In all, the sample holds roughly 180,000 clones, and around nine tenths of those were seen once. The leading ten clones occupy approximately 7% of the sample. Sample: PBMCs. The receptors stem from a young man in good health and CMV-seropositive.

The rearrangement links TRBV7-2 to TRBJ2-7, with 8 bases identical to TRBD2. The trim removed 5 bases at V and 2 bases at J, leaving 5 bases unmatched. The germline V gene has CDR1 SGHTA and CDR2 FQGNSA. The CDR3 sequence is 14 residues long. The CDR3 DNA follows: TGTGCCAGCAGCGCAAACGGGGGGGCCTACGAGCAGTACTTC. Translating gives CASSANGGAYEQYF.

This chain connects TRBV30 to TRBJ2-7; D gene unclear. The germline V gene encodes CDR1 GTSNPN and CDR2 SVGIG (reference sequence). Trimming left V 1 base short and J 4 bases short, with 5 bases between. There are 11 residues in the CDR3. Here the CDR3 DNA reads TGTGCCTGGAGTGACCGATACGAGCAGTACTTC. It encodes CAWSDRYEQYF.

The chain couples TRBV6-1 to TRBJ1-2; maybe TRBD1 (6 bases). Trimming pared 1 base from V and 10 bases from J, leaving 13 bases between. This CDR3 region has 13 residues. The germline V gene has CDR1 MNHNS and CDR2 SASEGT. CDR3 sequence: CASSEVAQGSYTF. The DNA of the CDR3 is TGTGCCAGCAGTGAAGTGGCCCAGGGGTCCTACACCTTC.

This clone showed up just a few times. V and J are TRBV28 and TRBJ2-3; 10 bases are shared with TRBD1. The J segment lost 3 bases and the V segment lost 4 bases, leaving 7 bases of the junction unmatched. The CDR3 consists of 16 residues. Germline-derived CDR1 and CDR2 are MDHEN and SYDVKM. CDR3: CASSSAGTGATDTQYF. The CDR3 coding sequence is TGTGCCAGCAGTTCGGCCGGGACAGGGGCGACAGATACGCAGTATTTT.

This chain links TRBV6-5 with TRBJ1-1; a possible D gene is TRBD1 (5 bases). There are 15 residues in the CDR3. Per germline, CDR1 MNHEY and CDR2 SVGAGI. V was clipped by 1 base and J by 0 bases, with 9 bases between them. The CDR3 region is CASSYWGSMNTEAFF. The CDR3 nucleotides are TGTGCCAGCAGTTACTGGGGGAGCATGAACACTGAAGCTTTCTTT.

For this clone: The junction departs from the called germline gene at one end, perhaps through a read error. The rearrangement links TRBV5-6 to TRBJ2-5; D is undetermined. The CDR3 extends over 11 amino acids. CDR1 and CDR2 from the germline V gene are SGHDT and YYEEEE. CDR3 residues: CVSSSEETQYF. The CDR3 DNA sequence: TGTGTCAGCAGCTCAGAAGAGACCCAGTACTTC.

The chain combines TRBV9 with TRBJ2-7, with TRBD2 identical over 7 bases. Germline values: CDR1 SGDLS, CDR2 YYNGEE. This CDR3 contains 14 residues. Trimming at V came to 1 base and at J to 2 bases, leaving 3 bases not matched to a gene. The CDR3 bases are TGTGCCAGCAGCGTAACGGGAGGCCCCTACGAGCAGTACTTC. Residues: CASSVTGGPYEQYF.

The chain is built from TRBV27 and TRBJ2-5; possibly TRBD1 for D (6 bases). CDR3 length: 14 amino acids. CDR1 and CDR2 (germline): MNHEY, SMNVEV (reference sequence). Trimming took 3 bases from V and 4 from J, leaving 12 bases between them. In nucleotides, the CDR3 is TGTGCCAGCAGTTTGGTCGAAGGGGGAGAGACCCAGTACTTC. Translating it yields CASSLVEGGETQYF.

Concerning this clone itself: No conserved phenylalanine or tryptophan ends this CDR3, so it is likely a read error. No DNA is shown, since the ends of the CDR3 on it are uncertain; the CDR3 is the one TCRdb lists. The CDR3 spells CASSETGGQMVA. The gene calls are TRBV6-1 and TRBJ2-3. Germline V gene data show CDR1 as MNHNS and CDR2 as SASEGT. The CDR3 is 12 residues long, ends included.

The chain carries TRBV7-2 and TRBJ2-5; 10 bases agree with TRBD2. The V segment lost 0 bases and the J segment 5 bases; nucleotides outside the gene matches: 15. Germline V gene data show CDR1 as SGHTA and CDR2 as FQGNSA. CDR3 length equals 19 residues. This CDR3 is CASSLASKRGLAIWETQYF. The DNA of the CDR3 is TGTGCCAGCAGCTTAGCCTCCAAGAGGGGACTAGCGATATGGGAGACCCAGTACTTC.

This chain uses TRBV4-1 with TRBJ1-5; tentatively, D is TRBD1 (5 bases). There are 15 residues in the CDR3. Trimming removed 6 bases from V and 0 bases from J, with 12 bases in between. Germline-derived CDR1 and CDR2 are MGHRA and YSYEKL. The DNA of the CDR3 is TGCGCCAGCAGGCGAGCCACAGGTAGCAATCAGCCCCAGCATTTT. This encodes CASRRATGSNQPQHF.

The V and J genes are TRBV9 and TRBJ2-7; possibly TRBD1 or TRBD2 for D (6 bases each). Trimming stripped 0 bases from V and 6 bases from J, with 19 bases between. This CDR3 region has 16 residues. Per the germline V gene, CDR1 is SGDLS and CDR2 is YYNGEE. CDR3: CASSVDLRGAGSEQYF. The CDR3 DNA sequence: TGTGCCAGCAGCGTAGACTTAAGGGGGGCAGGGAGCGAGCAGTACTTC. Full variable domain (missing parts from reference TRBV9 and TRBJ2-7): DSGVTQTPKHLITATGQRVTLRCSPRSGDLSVYWYQQSLDQGLQFLIQYYNGEERAKGNILERFSAQQFPDLHSELNLSSLELGDSALYFCASSVDLRGAGSEQYFGPGTRLTVT.

In its sample, this clone was seen once. Other DNA sequences in this sample translate to the same CDR3. J is TRBJ1-1 and V is TRBV6-5; D gene uncertain. Deletions cut 0 bases from V and 6 bases from J, with 5 bases between. The length of the CDR3 is 12 residues. The germline V gene encodes CDR1 MNHEY and CDR2 SVGAGI. This chain's CDR3 is CASSYSGAEAFF. As DNA, the CDR3 is TGTGCCAGCAGTTACTCTGGGGCTGAAGCTTTCTTT.

This clone was recorded a few times. The chain recombines TRBV7-6 with TRBJ2-2, with TRBD1 matching 8 bases. V lost 3 bases and J lost 7; bases outside the gene matches: 4. Germline CDR1 reads SGHVS; CDR2 reads FNYEAQ. CDR3 length: 14 amino acids. CDR3 coding DNA: TGTGCCAGCAGCTTCCAGGGGGCGGGCGGGGAGCTGTTTTTT. This gives the protein CASSFQGAGGELFF.

V is TRBV19 and J is TRBJ1-5; D possibly corresponds to TRBD1 (5 bases). V lost 1 base and J lost 4, with 17 bases in between. The CDR3 sequence is 17 residues long. Germline CDR1 LNHDA, CDR2 SQIVND (reference sequence). The chain's CDR3 is CASSIVQSGTQNQPQHF. The CDR3 DNA reads as TGTGCCAGTAGTATAGTCCAATCCGGGACCCAAAATCAGCCCCAGCATTTT.

The chain joins TRBV5-1 to TRBJ2-2, with D possibly being TRBD1 (5 bases). Germline V gene data show CDR1 as SGHRS and CDR2 as YFSETQ. The CDR3 is 15 amino acids. V lost 4 bases, J lost 5 bases, and 15 bases lay in between. Here the CDR3 reads CASSLVFDRTGELFF. In DNA, the CDR3 is TGCGCCAGCAGCCTCGTTTTCGACAGAACCGGGGAGCTGTTTTTT.

The V and J genes are TRBV6-6 and TRBJ2-7; 10 bases map to TRBD1. The CDR3 runs to 15 residues. Germline trimming cut 5 bases from V and 3 bases from J; bases unmatched to any gene: 7. The germline V gene has CDR1 MNHNY and CDR2 SVGAGI (reference sequence). CDR3 residues: CASSLRQGADYEQYF. The DNA for the CDR3 is TGTGCCAGCAGTCTCCGACAGGGGGCGGACTACGAGCAGTACTTC.

The chain joins TRBV29-1 to TRBJ1-1, with D unresolved. Looked up from germline, CDR1 is SQVTM and CDR2 is ANQGSEA. The CDR3 has 11 amino acids. The V and J ends lost 7 bases and 11 bases respectively, with 17 bases between them. The CDR3 reads CSALGPLRAFF. DNA for the CDR3: TGCAGCGCCCTAGGGCCTTTGAGGGCTTTCTTT.

This clone was found once. The gene calls are TRBV7-9 and TRBJ2-2; D not certain. V lost 0 bases and J 4 bases, leaving 3 bases between the germline ends. This CDR3 spans 13 amino acids. The V gene's germline CDR1 is SEHNR and CDR2 FQNEAQ (reference sequence). The CDR3 coding sequence is TGTGCCAGCAGCTTAGCGCGCACCGGGGAGCTGTTTTTT. Its translation: CASSLARTGELFF.

This sequence joins TRBV6-5 and TRBJ1-6; TRBD1 agrees at 7 bases. V shed 6 bases and J 3 bases; nucleotides not matched to a gene: 5. The germline V gene has CDR1 MNHEY and CDR2 SVGAGI. There are 15 residues in the CDR3. The CDR3 sequence: CASRRGQNYNSPLHF. The CDR3 region has the DNA TGTGCCAGCAGACGGGGACAGAACTATAATTCACCCCTCCACTTT.

The rearrangement uses TRBV30 and TRBJ1-2; no clear D. Per germline, CDR1 GTSNPN and CDR2 SVGIG (reference sequence). This CDR3 is 14 amino acids long. V was cut by 0 bases and J by 8 bases, with 16 bases left in between. In DNA form, the CDR3 reads TGTGCCTGGAGTGTAATTAGGCCCCTTGAGGGCTACACCTTC. Translation: CAWSVIRPLEGYTF.

This clone was seen only once. The chain is built from TRBV13 and TRBJ2-3; D is possibly TRBD1 (6 bases). Germline CDR1 reads PRHDT; CDR2 reads FYEKMQ (reference sequence). The ends were cut back, 2 bases at V and 4 bases at J, with 7 bases in the middle. CDR3 length: 13 amino acids. In DNA, the CDR3 is TGTGCCAGCAGCTTATCAGGGGCAGATACGCAGTATTTT. Translated, it gives CASSLSGADTQYF.

The V and J genes are TRBV5-1 and TRBJ2-1, with D maybe TRBD1 (6 bases). The V end lost 5 bases, the J end lost 8 bases, and 23 bases lay between the germline ends. The CDR3 runs to 16 residues. Germline lookup yields CDR1 SGHRS and CDR2 YFSETQ. The CDR3 reads CASRLPLGAGSDEQFF. For the CDR3, the DNA is TGCGCCAGCAGGCTCCCCCTGGGGGCCGGATCAGATGAGCAGTTCTTC.